Presented here are 22 T cell receptor beta chains from one specimen sequenced in a study of PD-1 blockade in mismatch repair-deficient tumors. Some clones are missing from TCRdb's copy, which holds only in-frame ones; the method was immunoSEQ multiplex PCR. The sample records roughly 48,000 clones, 77% being singletons. The material was PBMCs, obtained before pembrolizumab treatment. These receptors were collected from an adult with mismatch repair-deficient cancer.

The chain joins TRBV6-6 to TRBJ2-7, with D possibly being TRBD2 (7 bases). Trimming removed 5 bases from V and 5 bases from J, with 19 bases in between. This CDR3 is built from 15 residues. Germline V lookup: CDR1 MNHNY, CDR2 SVGAGI (reference sequence). As DNA, the CDR3 is TGTGCCAGCAGTGCCAGGGAGGGGGTTAACCACGAGCAGTACTTC. Translated: CASSAREGVNHEQYF.

The chain is built from TRBV2 and TRBJ2-1; D not certain. The germline V and J ends were trimmed by 7 bases and 15 bases, with 28 bases remaining between them. Looked up from germline, CDR1 is SNHLY and CDR2 is FYNNEI. The CDR3 runs 15 residues. Here the CDR3 DNA reads TGTGCCAGCATCCCTCAGACGTTGACGAAATCCCTCAGGTTCTTC. Amino acids: CASIPQTLTKSLRFF.

J is TRBJ2-5 and V is TRBV7-8; D uncertain. CDR1 SGHVS and CDR2 FQNEAQ come from the germline V gene. This CDR3 is built from 13 residues. Trimming left V 5 bases short and J 2 bases short, with 9 bases between. In DNA form, the CDR3 reads TGTGCCAGCAGCCCACCCCGACAAGAGACCCAGTACTTC. Protein: CASSPPRQETQYF.

This clone was observed once. The V and J genes are TRBV11-2 and TRBJ1-1; D is uncertain. The CDR3 totals 15 residues. Germline V gene lookup returns CDR1 SGHAT and CDR2 FQNNGV. V was cut by 5 bases and J by 3 bases, with 16 bases left in between. The CDR3 nucleotides are TGTGCCAGCAGCCTCCGGGGAGGCGTCGACACTGAAGCTTTCTTT. Translated: CASSLRGGVDTEAFF.

The rearrangement uses TRBV18 and TRBJ1-5; D remains unclear. The CDR3 has 14 amino acids. Trimming shortened V by 3 bases and J by 3 bases, and 9 bases separated the two germline ends. The germline gives CDR1 KGHSH, CDR2 LQKENI. CDR3 sequence (DNA): TGTGCCAGCTCACCCAGACGGGACAATCAGCCCCAGCATTTT. Translation: CASSPRRDNQPQHF.

The gene calls are TRBV5-4 and TRBJ1-3; D is ambiguous. V was clipped by 2 bases and J by 4 bases, with 13 bases between them. This CDR3 region has 15 residues. Per the germline V gene, CDR1 is SGHNT and CDR2 is YYREEE (reference sequence). CDR3 region: CASSLGGAGGNTIYF. Written as DNA, the CDR3 is TGTGCCAGCAGCTTAGGTGGCGCTGGCGGAAACACCATATATTTT.

The CDR3 DNA reads TGTGCCAGCAGCTTCCGGACAGGGATCGAGAACACCATATATTTT. It encodes CASSFRTGIENTIYF. The chain uses TRBV13 and TRBJ1-3, with 8 bases aligning to TRBD1. Germline-derived CDR1 and CDR2 are PRHDT and FYEKMQ (reference sequence). This CDR3 is built from 15 residues. Trimming cost V 3 bases and J 7 bases; bases outside gene matches: 8. Variable domain in full (rest from reference TRBV13 and TRBJ1-3): AAGVIQSPRHLIKEKRETATLKCYPIPRHDTVYWYQQGPGQDPQFLISFYEKMQSDKGSIPDRFSAQQFSDYHSELNMSSLELGDSALYFCASSFRTGIENTIYFGEGSWLTVV.

This chain uses TRBV14 with TRBJ2-1, with D hard to call. CDR1 SGHDN and CDR2 FVKESK come from the germline V gene. The CDR3 loop spans 14 amino acids. Between the trimmed V and J ends, which lost 2 bases and 7 bases, there was a span of 12 bases. This CDR3 reads CASSQIASSNEQFF. CDR3 DNA sequence: TGTGCCAGCAGCCAAATAGCATCCTCGAATGAGCAGTTCTTC.

In this sample, this clone turned up a few times. The chain recombines TRBV2 with TRBJ1-4; D is possibly TRBD1 (6 bases). The germline CDR1 and CDR2 sequences are SNHLY and FYNNEI. With 5 bases removed from V and 7 bases from J, the gap between germline ends came to 17 bases. The CDR3 spans 15 residues. DNA of the CDR3: TGTGCCAGCAGTTTAACAGGGTTCGTCGGTGAAAAACTGTTTTTT. Translating it yields CASSLTGFVGEKLFF. Full variable domain (outside the CDR3, taken from reference TRBV2 and TRBJ1-4): EPEVTQTPSHQVTQMGQEVILRCVPISNHLYFYWYRQILGQKVEFLVSFYNNEISEKSEIFDDQFSVERPDGSNFTLKIRSTKLEDSAMYFCASSLTGFVGEKLFFGSGTQLSVL.

The chain uses TRBV5-1 and TRBJ1-2, with no clear D. Germline lookup yields CDR1 SGHRS and CDR2 YFSETQ. The CDR3 is made up of 14 amino acids. The V and J ends lost 1 base and 0 bases respectively, with 7 bases between them. This chain's CDR3 is CASSLTEANYGYTF. In DNA, the CDR3 is TGCGCCAGCAGCTTGACAGAGGCTAACTATGGCTACACCTTC.

The V gene is TRBV28, the J gene TRBJ2-5, with TRBD2 identical over 13 bases. CDR3 length: 17 amino acids. CDR1 and CDR2 (germline): MDHEN, SYDVKM. V shed 3 bases, J shed 3 bases, and the junction held 7 bases outside the gene matches. The CDR3 loop is CASSFPGLAGWKETQYF. The CDR3 DNA is TGTGCCAGCAGTTTTCCGGGACTAGCGGGATGGAAAGAGACCCAGTACTTC.

V is TRBV19 and J is TRBJ1-5; the D gene is possibly TRBD1 (6 bases). V dropped 6 bases and J dropped 5 bases, with 11 bases sitting between them. This CDR3 has 13 residues. Germline CDR1 reads LNHDA; CDR2 reads SQIVND (reference sequence). The CDR3 loop reads CASRDRSHQPQHF. In DNA, the CDR3 is TGTGCCAGTAGAGACAGGTCCCATCAGCCCCAGCATTTT.

This clone was counted a few times. The chain uses TRBV7-9 and TRBJ2-5; 9 bases are shared with TRBD2. The germline CDR1 and CDR2 sequences are SEHNR and FQNEAQ (reference sequence). This CDR3 spans 15 amino acids. V dropped 6 bases and J dropped 3; count of bases not matched to a gene: 8. CDR3 region: CASRTIAGEKETQYF. DNA of the CDR3: TGTGCCAGCAGGACAATAGCGGGAGAGAAAGAGACCCAGTACTTC.

This clone was picked up a small number of times. V usage is TRBV7-8 and J usage is TRBJ1-2; no definite D call. V lost 1 base, J lost 8 bases, and 14 bases lay in between. CDR3 length: 14 amino acids. Germline CDR1 SGHVS, CDR2 FQNEAQ. CDR3 sequence reads: CASSLERPWEGYTF. The CDR3 DNA reads as TGTGCCAGCAGCTTAGAGCGGCCGTGGGAAGGCTACACCTTC.

This chain links TRBV10-3 with TRBJ2-3, with TRBD2 as a possible D gene (5 bases). V was cut by 0 bases and J by 2 bases, with 21 bases left in between. This CDR3 region has 19 residues. Germline assignment: CDR1 ENHRY and CDR2 SYGVKD. CDR3 region: CAISESFNRPQLDTDTQYF. CDR3 coding DNA: TGTGCCATCAGTGAGTCGTTTAACCGCCCCCAACTAGACACAGATACGCAGTATTTT.

The chain employs TRBV5-1 and TRBJ2-4; the D gene is possibly TRBD2 (5 bases). Germline CDR1 is SGHRS and CDR2 is YFSETQ. The CDR3 totals 15 residues. Trimming left V 5 bases short and J 2 bases short, with 14 bases between. CDR3 nucleotide sequence: TGCGCCAGCAGTGCCGTGCCGGGGTCCAAAAACATTCAGTACTTC. Its protein is CASSAVPGSKNIQYF.

The rearrangement joins TRBV27 to TRBJ2-7; a weak D match, TRBD2 (6 bases). The germline V gene has CDR1 MNHEY and CDR2 SMNVEV (reference sequence). This CDR3 is 17 amino acids long. The ends were cut back, 2 bases at V and 1 base at J, with 18 bases in the middle. CDR3: CASSLNFLTGRSYEQYF. CDR3 nucleotide sequence: TGTGCCAGCAGTTTAAATTTTCTAACGGGGAGGTCCTACGAGCAGTACTTC.

This sequence joins TRBV4-3 and TRBJ2-1; TRBD1 matches at 7 bases. V shed 0 bases and J 8 bases; nucleotides not matched to a gene: 4. There are 14 residues in the CDR3. Germline V gene sequence: CDR1 LGHNA, CDR2 YSLEER. CDR3 sequence: CASSQDRGSYEQFF. CDR3 bases: TGCGCCAGCAGCCAAGACAGGGGGAGCTATGAGCAGTTCTTC.

A few counts support this clone. The DNA for the CDR3 is TGTGCCAGCAGTATAAACGGACTAGCGGGAGAAGGGACCCAGTACTTC. Its protein is CASSINGLAGEGTQYF. The chain employs TRBV2 and TRBJ2-5; 13 positions match TRBD2. The length of the CDR3 is 16 residues. V shed 5 bases and J 7 bases; nucleotides not matched to a gene: 10. The germline gives CDR1 SNHLY, CDR2 FYNNEI. Looking up the rest from reference TRBV2 and TRBJ2-5 gives the full variable domain: EPEVTQTPSHQVTQMGQEVILRCVPISNHLYFYWYRQILGQKVEFLVSFYNNEISEKSEIFDDQFSVERPDGSNFTLKIRSTKLEDSAMYFCASSINGLAGEGTQYFGPGTRLLVL.

This clone was detected once. The gene calls are TRBV5-5 and TRBJ1-4; 8 positions agree with TRBD1. With V trimmed by 4 bases and J by 5 bases, 7 bases remained unmatched. Germline V lookup: CDR1 SGHKS, CDR2 YYEKEE (reference sequence). CDR3 size: 15 residues. The CDR3 here is CASSGGQGGNEKLFF. In DNA, the CDR3 is TGTGCCAGCAGCGGAGGACAGGGAGGGAATGAAAAACTGTTTTTT.

CDR3 sequence: CASSSRVAGTELRGQYF. CDR3 DNA sequence: TGTGCCAGCAGCTCCAGAGTAGCGGGTACGGAACTACGTGGGCAGTACTTC. The chain combines TRBV11-2 with TRBJ2-7, with 7 bases that match TRBD2. Trimming at V came to 4 bases and at J to 9 bases, leaving 21 bases not matched to a gene. The germline gives CDR1 SGHAT, CDR2 FQNNGV. The CDR3 covers 17 residues.

This chain uses TRBV2 with TRBJ2-7, with D possibly matching TRBD2 (11 bases). The germline V gene encodes CDR1 SNHLY and CDR2 FYNNEI. The CDR3 totals 19 residues. Trimming took 3 bases from V and 4 from J, leaving 28 bases between them. The CDR3 spells CASSEIGQGGLAEDYEQYF. CDR3 bases: TGTGCCAGCAGTGAGATCGGACAGGGGGGACTAGCGGAGGATTACGAGCAGTACTTC. Filled out from reference TRBV2 and TRBJ2-7, the complete variable domain reads EPEVTQTPSHQVTQMGQEVILRCVPISNHLYFYWYRQILGQKVEFLVSFYNNEISEKSEIFDDQFSVERPDGSNFTLKIRSTKLEDSAMYFCASSEIGQGGLAEDYEQYFGPGTRLTVT.